The sequence of this T cell receptor beta chain was determined in a study of shared clonotypes between healthy human individuals. Across the study: The cohort comprised a couple of women and a few men. Their ages spanned 18 to 49 years. Study-wide results and limits: Despite large depth, rarefaction showed incomplete sorted-subset sequencing. The study generally estimated greater richness for naive than memory subsets.

Several immunoSEQ plates held equal portions of the genomic DNA taken from each subset. Repertoires were generated with immunoSEQ multiplex PCR, while TCRdb's copy carries only in-frame clones and drops some. Of hundreds of thousands of clones listed, less than 80% were seen once; the top ten hold roughly 1.9%. In germline, CDR1 is LNHDA, CDR2 SQIVND (reference sequence). Trimming took off 6 bases at V and 0 bases at J, with 9 bases between the two ends. The CDR3 is 15 amino acids. Turning to this clone: Its antigen remains unknown.

The V call is TRBV19, the J call TRBJ2-6; D is undetermined. The sample taken for sequencing was memory CD4+ T cells sorted from blood. Stated subset: CD45RA-negative fraction. This clonotype was sampled from a woman in her 30s in good health. Here the CDR3 DNA reads TGTGCCAGTAGGAGGTCGCTCTCTGGGGCCAACGTCCTGACTTTC. Its translation is CASRRSLSGANVLTF.